Reported below is one TCR beta chain. The target of this receptor is not known. Qualities for individual bases were not recorded, and no much larger clone is one base off. RNA was extracted with the RNeasy kit and about 0.5 to 1 ug was reverse transcribed using random hexamers. The immunoSEQ multiplex PCR assay, which covers 54 Vbeta and 13 Jbeta segments, was used to amplify TCR beta CDR3 regions. To correct PCR amplification bias, a synthetic template baseline was used for both primer optimization and computational correction. The original methods were these. Only productive sequences were kept, with reads annotated to V, D and J genes according to IMGT and analyzed in immunoSEQ Analyzer. Clonality was calculated as one minus the Shannon entropy normalized by log2 of the number of productive unique sequences. Public and private clones were assessed among the 100 most prevalent clones of each patient and control. Clones were defined as Susac-specific if absent from the healthy and MS cohorts, from over a thousand published viral clones and from other ImmuneACCESS disease sequences. TCRdb applied fastp at Q25 and MiXCR to the public reads, then kept only in-frame beta chains. Each record represents a unique CDR3 protein, reported with the most common genes and DNA among its rows. These V and J calls are TCRdb output, not the study's own analysis. This sample is represented by nearly 110,000 distinct CDR3 sequences; less than 95% of them were singletons. The ten most abundant clones make up around 0.4% of the sample.

Reading the germline V gene (reference sequence) gives CDR1 SEHNR and CDR2 FQNEAQ. The trim is 5 bases for V and 4 bases for J, with a gap of 14 bases between the germline ends. The CDR3 sequence holds 14 residues, the cysteine and phenylalanine included. This entry keeps only the CDR3 DNA: 42 bases, framed from base 1. Peripheral blood CD8+ and CD4+ T cells from healthy donors, Susac syndrome patients and multiple sclerosis patients were profiled by high-throughput TCR beta sequencing. The Susac syndrome patients fulfilled recently defined diagnostic criteria for definite or probable disease. Bulk CD8+ and CD4+ T cells were purified by magnetic negative isolation, while CD8+ TEMRA cells were enriched using FACS. Blood was collected in EDTA tubes and processed within 24 hours, with PBMCs isolated through density gradient centrifugation. PBMCs intended for TCR sequencing were frozen in liquid nitrogen and were later thawed in a 37 degrees C water bath. The sorted or isolated CD4+, CD8+ and CD8+ TEMRA cells reached a purity of at least 90%.

This sample is part of a study of CD8 T cells in Susac syndrome (dated by TCRdb to the late 2010s). A note on the overall study: Among the Susac syndrome patients who were sequenced, clinically active disease was present in about 6 and clinical remission was observed in about eight. At the time of blood withdrawal, Susac syndrome patients were either therapy-naive, taking corticosteroids (with some also receiving IVIg), or on IVIg alone. Clonality of the CD8+ T cell repertoire was compared between over 10 healthy donors, approximately 14 Susac syndrome patients and about 15 multiple sclerosis patients. The study used repertoire sequencing to test whether antigen drove CD8+ T cell activation and differentiation in Susac syndrome. What the work shows at the level of the full study, not this receptor alone: Approximately 15 Susac-specific public clones were identified in the total CD8+ repertoire, and a few Susac-specific public clones were identified in the CD8+ TEMRA repertoire. Susac syndrome CD8+ repertoires showed clonal expansion, highest in CD8+ TEMRA cells and greater in clinically active than remitting patients. The number of individuals in the TCR sequencing and HLA analysis was recognized as being relatively small.

Recombination connected TRBV7-9 to TRBJ1-1, and possibly TRBD1, on 6 matching bases. Sequenced input: CD8+ T cells from PBMCs. The sequence derives from a human donor with Susac syndrome. The sequence in DNA is TGTGCCAGCAGCCAAGGCAGGGGCCCCACTGAAGCTTTCTTT. Translated, this is CASSQGRGPTEAFF.